A single sample gave rise to the 30 T cell receptor beta chains below, sequenced in a study of shared clonotypes between healthy human individuals. Naivety among CD8 cells was defined by CD45RO negativity and positive CCR7 selection, thereby excluding terminally differentiated effector memory CD45RA+ cells. Assay: immunoSEQ multiplex PCR; the TCRdb copy retains only in-frame clones and omits some. The sample gives about 1,800,000 clones, over 85% of which show up once; 1.2% is in the top ten. The sequenced sample consisted of naive CD8+ T cells sorted from blood. The receptors were gathered from a man younger than 35 in good health.

V is TRBV9 and J is TRBJ1-4, with D perhaps TRBD1 (5 bases). The CDR3 runs 16 residues. V lost 4 bases to trimming and J lost 8 bases, with 21 bases between them. CDR1 SGDLS and CDR2 YYNGEE come from the germline V gene. CDR3 protein: CASSPAGTGGFEKLFF. The DNA of the CDR3 is TGTGCCAGCAGCCCCGCCGGTACGGGGGGTTTCGAAAAACTGTTTTTT.

This rearrangement joins TRBV5-6 to TRBJ2-3, with a possible D match to TRBD2 (5 bases). In germline, CDR1 is SGHDT, CDR2 YYEEEE. V was shortened by 2 bases and J by 2 bases, with 6 bases between the two germline ends. The CDR3 is made up of 13 amino acids. The DNA for the CDR3 is TGTGCCAGCAGCTTCGGGGACACAGATACGCAGTATTTT. This gives the protein CASSFGDTDTQYF.

This chain connects TRBV13 to TRBJ2-7; D gene ambiguous. Trimming cost V 0 bases and J 4 bases, with 10 bases left between them. CDR1 is PRHDT and CDR2 is FYEKMQ in the germline V gene (reference sequence). There are 14 residues in the CDR3. The CDR3 region has the DNA TGTGCCAGCAGCTTAGGCGAACAGCAATACGAGCAGTACTTC. This gives the protein CASSLGEQQYEQYF.

J is TRBJ1-2 and V is TRBV6-5; the D is unclear. The CDR3 spans 14 residues. Germline CDR1 is MNHEY and CDR2 is SVGAGI. Between the trimmed V and J ends, which lost 1 base and 5 bases, there was a span of 11 bases. DNA of the CDR3: TGTGCCAGCAGTTACTTTAGCACGGGTTATGGCTACACCTTC. This codes for CASSYFSTGYGYTF.

V usage is TRBV7-2 and J usage is TRBJ2-7; weak D call: TRBD2 (5 bases). Trimming took 1 base from V and 4 from J, leaving 11 bases between them. CDR1 and CDR2 from the germline V gene are SGHTA and FQGNSA. CDR3 length equals 14 residues. The CDR3 DNA sequence: TGTGCCAGCAGCTTAGGGGGAGTCGGTTACGAGCAGTACTTC. This encodes CASSLGGVGYEQYF. The whole variable domain, remainder taken from reference TRBV7-2 and TRBJ2-7, is GAGVSQSPSNKVTEKGKDVELRCDPISGHTALYWYRQSLGQGLEFLIYFQGNSAPDKSGLPSDRFSAERTGGSVSTLTIQRTQQEDSAVYLCASSLGGVGYEQYFGPGTRLTVT.

V and J are TRBV7-8 and TRBJ2-3; no definite D call. CDR3 length: 17 amino acids. V was shortened by 2 bases and J by 0 bases, with 15 bases between the two germline ends. The germline V gene has CDR1 SGHVS and CDR2 FQNEAQ. The CDR3 coding sequence is TGTGCCAGCAGCTTACTAGTGGCTGTGACTAGCACAGATACGCAGTATTTT. Translating it yields CASSLLVAVTSTDTQYF.

As concerns this clone: Within the sample, other DNA sequences also encode this same CDR3. The rearrangement uses TRBV7-9 and TRBJ2-3; the D call may be TRBD1 or TRBD2 (6 bases each). In germline, CDR1 is SEHNR, CDR2 FQNEAQ (reference sequence). The V and J ends lost 5 bases and 0 bases respectively, with 9 bases between them. The CDR3 sequence is 14 residues long. CDR3 residues: CASSPGASTDTQYF. The CDR3 nucleotides read TGTGCCAGCAGCCCGGGGGCTAGCACAGATACGCAGTATTTT.

This rearrangement joins TRBV21-1 to TRBJ1-4. TRBV21-1 corresponds to a pseudogene. This CDR3 spans 15 amino acids. The CDR3 spells CASSKEKERIEKLFF. The CDR3 nucleotides are TGTGCCAGCAGCAAAGAGAAGGAACGGATCGAAAAACTGTTTTTT.

The chain combines TRBV11-2 with TRBJ2-3; TRBD2 aligns across 10 bases. Per the germline V gene, CDR1 is SGHAT and CDR2 is FQNNGV. The length of the CDR3 is 15 residues. With 1 base clipped from V and 7 bases from J, the junction kept 5 bases outside the gene matches. CDR3 coding DNA: TGTGCCAGCAGCTTAGGGCTAGCGGGAGTGAATACGCAGTATTTT. It codes for CASSLGLAGVNTQYF.

Comment on this clone: The same CDR3 can be traced to other DNA sequences in this sample. The J gene is TRBJ2-7, the V gene TRBV19; D is unclear. This CDR3 spans 13 amino acids. V dropped 6 bases and J dropped 3 bases, with 12 bases sitting between them. Germline V gene data show CDR1 as LNHDA and CDR2 as SQIVND (reference sequence). The CDR3 bases are TGTGCCAGTAGCCTTGGGCCTCTCTACGAGCAGTACTTC. Its translation is CASSLGPLYEQYF.

The chain uses TRBV10-1 and TRBJ1-1; a weak D match, TRBD1 (5 bases). Deletions cut 4 bases from V and 4 bases from J, with 13 bases between. Germline lookup yields CDR1 WNHNN and CDR2 SYGVQD (reference sequence). This CDR3 contains 14 residues. As DNA, the CDR3 is TGCGCCAGCAGTGCAGGGATTTTCGGCACTGAAGCTTTCTTT. This codes for CASSAGIFGTEAFF.

The rearrangement uses TRBV5-8 and TRBJ2-1; 8 bases agree with TRBD2. Trimming took 2 bases from V and 8 from J; bases not matched to a gene: 6. Germline V gives CDR1 SGHTS, CDR2 YDEGEE. The CDR3 consists of 14 residues. This CDR3 is CASSLSGSLYEQFF. The CDR3 DNA reads TGTGCCAGCAGCTTAAGCGGGAGTCTCTATGAGCAGTTCTTC.

On this clone: Other DNA sequences in the same sample also yield this CDR3. This chain links TRBV27 with TRBJ2-7; 10 bases match TRBD1. Germline V gene data show CDR1 as MNHEY and CDR2 as SMNVEV (reference sequence). V was pared by 5 bases and J by 3 bases, with 4 bases of the junction left unmatched. CDR3 length equals 14 residues. CDR3 DNA sequence: TGTGCCAGCAGTCCGGGACAGGGGATCTACGAGCAGTACTTC. As protein: CASSPGQGIYEQYF.

The chain employs TRBV7-8 and TRBJ1-1; 8 bases are shared with TRBD1. This CDR3 comprises 17 residues. Trimming cost V 4 bases and J 0 bases; bases outside gene matches: 10. In germline, CDR1 is SGHVS, CDR2 FQNEAQ. The CDR3 is CASSYTAAGGLNTEAFF. Written as DNA, the CDR3 is TGTGCCAGCAGCTACACCGCCGCAGGGGGCCTGAACACTGAAGCTTTCTTT.

The rearrangement joins TRBV27 to TRBJ1-1; D uncertain. This CDR3 is built from 14 residues. Trimming removed 3 bases at V and 2 bases at J, with 10 bases between. Germline CDR1 is MNHEY and CDR2 is SMNVEV (reference sequence). The CDR3 nucleotides are TGTGCCAGCAGTTTGGAGCCACGAAACACTGAAGCTTTCTTT. It encodes CASSLEPRNTEAFF.

The rearrangement links TRBV4-3 to TRBJ2-7, with D unresolved. The V gene's germline CDR1 is LGHNA and CDR2 YSLEER. V was shortened by 1 base and J by 2 bases, with 15 bases between the two germline ends. This CDR3 contains 16 residues. CDR3 DNA sequence: TGCGCCAGCAGCCAAGTGTGGCCGGACCCAGCCTACGAGCAGTACTTC. Its translation is CASSQVWPDPAYEQYF.

The sample holds one count of this clone. V usage is TRBV5-6 and J usage is TRBJ1-5; TRBD1 might be the D (5 bases). Looked up from germline, CDR1 is SGHDT and CDR2 is YYEEEE. The germline V and J ends were trimmed by 0 bases and 4 bases, with 8 bases remaining between them. This CDR3 spans 14 amino acids. The CDR3 DNA reads TGTGCCAGCAGCTTGGGACAGCCGAATCAGCCCCAGCATTTT. It yields the protein CASSLGQPNQPQHF.

This chain uses TRBV30 with TRBJ1-5; D not certain. V lost 3 bases to trimming and J lost 3 bases, with 12 bases between them. CDR1 and CDR2 from the germline V gene are GTSNPN and SVGIG (reference sequence). The CDR3 has 14 residues. The CDR3: CAWSRDGDNQPQHF. The DNA for the CDR3 is TGTGCCTGGAGCCGTGACGGGGACAATCAGCCCCAGCATTTT.

In the case of this clone: Different DNA sequences within this sample yield the same CDR3. The chain combines TRBV7-9 with TRBJ2-1; possible D gene TRBD2, 6 bases. This CDR3 spans 13 amino acids. The V end lost 1 base, the J end lost 5 bases, and 6 bases lay between the germline ends. Germline V lookup: CDR1 SEHNR, CDR2 FQNEAQ (reference sequence). CDR3 amino acids: CASSLGLDNEQFF. CDR3 nucleotide sequence: TGTGCCAGCAGCTTAGGACTAGACAATGAGCAGTTCTTC.

A note on this clone: Other DNA variants within this sample encode the same CDR3. The chain links TRBV6-5 to TRBJ1-5; D is uncertain. Trimming removed 2 bases at V and 6 bases at J, with 11 bases between. The CDR3 runs 14 residues. Looked up from germline, CDR1 is MNHEY and CDR2 is SVGAGI. In DNA, the CDR3 is TGTGCCAGCAGTTACGCGGAGGGTAGTCAGCCCCAGCATTTT. It encodes CASSYAEGSQPQHF.

V is TRBV19 and J is TRBJ1-1; the D is unclear. This CDR3 has 13 amino acids. Per the germline V gene, CDR1 is LNHDA and CDR2 is SQIVND (reference sequence). Trimming pared 7 bases from V and 0 bases from J, leaving 9 bases between. CDR3 sequence (DNA): TGTGCCAGTACCCGCGACCTGAACACTGAAGCTTTCTTT. It yields the protein CASTRDLNTEAFF.

The chain couples TRBV10-3 to TRBJ2-5; TRBD2 is a possible D gene (5 bases). The CDR3 is 14 amino acids. Germline assignment: CDR1 ENHRY and CDR2 SYGVKD. V lost 6 bases and J lost 5, with 16 bases in between. CDR3 loop: CAISLELPGETQYF. The CDR3 DNA is TGTGCCATCAGCCTGGAGCTGCCGGGGGAGACCCAGTACTTC.

The genes are TRBV2 and TRBJ1-4; weak D call: TRBD1 (6 bases). This CDR3 spans 15 amino acids. The germline gives CDR1 SNHLY, CDR2 FYNNEI. The V end lost 4 bases, the J end lost 7 bases, and 16 bases lay between the germline ends. This chain's CDR3 is CASSGTGQLGEKLFF. CDR3 bases: TGTGCCAGCAGTGGTACGGGACAACTTGGTGAAAAACTGTTTTTT.

This clone was counted a single time. This rearrangement joins TRBV7-2 to TRBJ2-3; D tentatively reads TRBD1 or TRBD2 (5 bases each). Trimming removed 2 bases at V and 4 bases at J, with 13 bases between. This CDR3 has 15 residues. Per the germline V gene, CDR1 is SGHTA and CDR2 is FQGNSA. The CDR3 loop reads CASSLTTRGPDTQYF. In DNA form, the CDR3 reads TGTGCCAGCAGCTTAACTACACGGGGCCCAGATACGCAGTATTTT.

J is TRBJ1-2 and V is TRBV2; 10 bases match TRBD1. Germline V gene sequence: CDR1 SNHLY, CDR2 FYNNEI. Trimming cost V 1 base and J 5 bases; bases outside gene matches: 4. The CDR3 has 15 amino acids. The CDR3: CASSEGQGAGYGYTF. The CDR3 DNA reads TGTGCCAGCAGTGAAGGACAGGGGGCTGGTTATGGCTACACCTTC.

This sequence joins TRBV10-3 and TRBJ2-7; tentatively, D is TRBD1 (5 bases). Per the germline V gene, CDR1 is ENHRY and CDR2 is SYGVKD. The V gene lost 0 bases and the J gene lost 4 bases, with 22 bases spanning the gap. The CDR3 runs 18 residues. The CDR3 nucleotides read TGTGCCATCAGTGAGTCGGCCTTAGGACACGGTCTTCCGTACGAGCAGTACTTC. This translates into CAISESALGHGLPYEQYF.

In its sample, this clone was seen once. This sequence joins TRBV6-1 and TRBJ1-1, with a weak D call TRBD1 (5 bases). Germline assignment: CDR1 MNHNS and CDR2 SASEGT. This CDR3 has 13 residues. CDR3 protein: CAGGAGRNTEAFF. The CDR3, as DNA: TGTGCGGGGGGAGCTGGGCGAAACACTGAAGCTTTCTTT.

The chain recombines TRBV6-5 with TRBJ1-2, with 7 bases lining up with TRBD1. The V gene's germline CDR1 is MNHEY and CDR2 SVGAGI. The CDR3 spans 15 residues. After removal of 1 base from V and 1 base from J, the junction contained 3 bases not matched to a gene. CDR3 DNA: TGTGCCAGCAGTTACTGGACAGGCCTTAACTATGGCTACACCTTC. This codes for CASSYWTGLNYGYTF.

The chain joins TRBV4-1 to TRBJ1-1, with D maybe TRBD1 (6 bases). Deletions cut 2 bases from V and 7 bases from J, with 11 bases between. Germline CDR1 is MGHRA and CDR2 is YSYEKL. The CDR3 has 13 amino acids. The CDR3, as DNA: TGCGCCAGCAGCCAAACACAGGGTGGTGAAGCTTTCTTT. It encodes CASSQTQGGEAFF.

V and J are TRBV11-2 and TRBJ1-1, with unresolved D. Per germline, CDR1 SGHAT and CDR2 FQNNGV. This CDR3 region has 15 residues. The V end lost 4 bases, the J end lost 0 bases, and 12 bases lay between the germline ends. The chain's CDR3 is CASSSILRVNTEAFF. The CDR3 DNA follows: TGTGCCAGCAGCTCTATTTTAAGGGTGAACACTGAAGCTTTCTTT.